The clone carrying this T cell receptor beta chain was recorded at least ten times. The data stem from a study of T cells after yellow fever vaccination. Unmatched junction bases numbered 12, after V lost 6 bases and J lost 7 bases. Germline values: CDR1 MDHEN, CDR2 SYDVKM. The CDR3 length is 16 residues. TCRdb fed the 5' RACE reads into MiXCR, producing one record per CDR3 protein. The repertoire holds a few hundred thousand distinct CDR3 sequences, with around 3.6% as singletons. This chain joins TRBV28 and TRBJ2-1; 10 nucleotides agree with TRBD1. The material sequenced was PBMCs, taken on the day of the yellow fever booster vaccination. The receptor's source is a man aged 18 to 30 who received the YFV17D yellow fever vaccine. The CDR3 sequence is CASRPRQGASGNEQFF. CDR3 nucleotides: TGTGCCAGCAGGCCTAGACAGGGGGCTTCTGGGAATGAGCAGTTCTTC.